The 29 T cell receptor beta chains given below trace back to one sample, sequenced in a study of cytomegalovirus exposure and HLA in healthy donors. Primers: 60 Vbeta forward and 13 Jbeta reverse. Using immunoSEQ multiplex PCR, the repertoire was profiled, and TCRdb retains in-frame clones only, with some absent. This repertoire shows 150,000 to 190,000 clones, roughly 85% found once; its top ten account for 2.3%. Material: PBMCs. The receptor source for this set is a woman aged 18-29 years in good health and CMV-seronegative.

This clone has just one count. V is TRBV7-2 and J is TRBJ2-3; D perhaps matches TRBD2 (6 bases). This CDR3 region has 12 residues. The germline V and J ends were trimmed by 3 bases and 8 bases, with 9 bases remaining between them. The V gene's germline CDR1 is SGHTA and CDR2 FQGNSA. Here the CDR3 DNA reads TGTGCCAGCAGCTTGCGGGAAGGTACGCAGTATTTT. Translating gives CASSLREGTQYF.

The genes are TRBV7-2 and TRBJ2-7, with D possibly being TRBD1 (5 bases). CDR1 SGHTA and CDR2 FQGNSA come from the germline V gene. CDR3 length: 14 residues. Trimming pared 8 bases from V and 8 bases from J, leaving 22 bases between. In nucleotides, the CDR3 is TGTGCCAGCCAACTAACCTCCCCAGGGCCACAGCAGTACTTC. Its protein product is CASQLTSPGPQQYF.

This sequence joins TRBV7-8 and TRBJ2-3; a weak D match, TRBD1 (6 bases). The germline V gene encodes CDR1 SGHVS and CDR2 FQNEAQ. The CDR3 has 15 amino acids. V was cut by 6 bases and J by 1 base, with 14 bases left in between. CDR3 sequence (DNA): TGTGCCAGCAGAATACAGGGCGCTGGCACAGATACGCAGTATTTT. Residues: CASRIQGAGTDTQYF.

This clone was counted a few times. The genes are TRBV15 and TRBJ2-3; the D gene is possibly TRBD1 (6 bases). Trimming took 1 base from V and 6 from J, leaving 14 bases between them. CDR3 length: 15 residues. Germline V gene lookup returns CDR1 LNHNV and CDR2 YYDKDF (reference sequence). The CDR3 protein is CATSRAGARRDTQYF. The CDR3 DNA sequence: TGTGCCACCAGCAGAGCAGGGGCGAGGAGGGATACGCAGTATTTT.

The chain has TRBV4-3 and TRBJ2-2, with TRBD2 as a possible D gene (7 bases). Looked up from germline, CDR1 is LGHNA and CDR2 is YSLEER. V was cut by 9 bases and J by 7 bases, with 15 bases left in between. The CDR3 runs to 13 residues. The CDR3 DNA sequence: TGCGCCAGTGGTGGGGGGGCTAACGGGGAGCTGTTTTTT. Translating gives CASGGGANGELFF.

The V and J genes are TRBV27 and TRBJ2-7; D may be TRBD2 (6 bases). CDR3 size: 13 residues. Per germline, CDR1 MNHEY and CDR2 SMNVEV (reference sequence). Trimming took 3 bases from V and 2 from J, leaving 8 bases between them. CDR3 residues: CASSLGGTYEQYF. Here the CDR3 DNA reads TGTGCCAGCAGTTTGGGGGGAACCTACGAGCAGTACTTC.

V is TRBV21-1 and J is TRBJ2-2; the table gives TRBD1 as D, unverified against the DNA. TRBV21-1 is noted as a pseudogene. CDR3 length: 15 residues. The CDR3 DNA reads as TGTGCCGCTTGGACCGTCCAGGGCCCCCCCGGGGAGCTGTTTTTT. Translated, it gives CAAWTVQGPPGELFF.

As DNA, the CDR3 is TGTGCCAGCAGCAAAGCACTACCGGGGAACTACGAGCAGTACTTC. This gives the protein CASSKALPGNYEQYF. The chain is built from TRBV21-1 and TRBJ2-7; TRBD2, as called in the table, went unchecked against the DNA. TRBV21-1 is an annotated pseudogene. There are 15 residues in the CDR3.

This chain's CDR3 is CAWSPQAGVTYNEQFF. For the CDR3, the DNA is TGTGCCTGGAGCCCTCAAGCGGGAGTGACCTACAATGAGCAGTTCTTC. The rearrangement links TRBV30 to TRBJ2-1, with 8 bases matching TRBD2. This CDR3 has 16 amino acids. The ends lost 3 bases at V and 2 bases at J; junction bases unmatched: 9. Germline V CDR1 and CDR2: GTSNPN, SVGIG (reference sequence).

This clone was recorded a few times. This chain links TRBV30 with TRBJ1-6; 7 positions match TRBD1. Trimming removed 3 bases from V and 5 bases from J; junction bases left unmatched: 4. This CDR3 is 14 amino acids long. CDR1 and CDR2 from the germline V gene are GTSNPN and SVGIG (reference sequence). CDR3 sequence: CAWRIDRDNSPLHF. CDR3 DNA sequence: TGTGCCTGGAGGATAGACAGGGATAATTCACCCCTCCACTTT.

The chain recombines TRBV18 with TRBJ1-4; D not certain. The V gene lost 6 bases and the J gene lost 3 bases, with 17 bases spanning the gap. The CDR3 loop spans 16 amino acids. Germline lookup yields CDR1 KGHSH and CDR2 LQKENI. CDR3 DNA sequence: TGTGCCAGCTCCTTAGGACTCTTCTCCCCTAATGAAAAACTGTTTTTT. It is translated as CASSLGLFSPNEKLFF.

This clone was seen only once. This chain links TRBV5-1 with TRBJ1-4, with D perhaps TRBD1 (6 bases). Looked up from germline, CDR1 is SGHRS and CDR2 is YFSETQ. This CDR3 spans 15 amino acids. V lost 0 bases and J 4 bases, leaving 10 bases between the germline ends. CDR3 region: CASSLATGNNEKLFF. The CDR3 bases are TGCGCCAGCAGCTTGGCCACAGGGAATAATGAAAAACTGTTTTTT.

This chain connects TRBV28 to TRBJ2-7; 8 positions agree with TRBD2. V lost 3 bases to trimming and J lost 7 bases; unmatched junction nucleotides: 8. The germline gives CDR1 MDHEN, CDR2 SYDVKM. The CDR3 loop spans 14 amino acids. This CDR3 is CASSFPSGSREQYF. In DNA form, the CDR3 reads TGTGCCAGCAGTTTCCCCAGCGGGAGTCGTGAGCAGTACTTC.

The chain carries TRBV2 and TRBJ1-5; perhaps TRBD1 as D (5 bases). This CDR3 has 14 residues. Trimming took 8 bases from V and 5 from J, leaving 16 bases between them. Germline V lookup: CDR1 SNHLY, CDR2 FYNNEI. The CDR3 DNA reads TGTGCCAGCTCGTTCAGCAGGGTTGATCAGCCCCAGCATTTT. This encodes CASSFSRVDQPQHF. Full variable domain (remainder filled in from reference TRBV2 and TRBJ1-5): EPEVTQTPSHQVTQMGQEVILRCVPISNHLYFYWYRQILGQKVEFLVSFYNNEISEKSEIFDDQFSVERPDGSNFTLKIRSTKLEDSAMYFCASSFSRVDQPQHFGDGTRLSIL.

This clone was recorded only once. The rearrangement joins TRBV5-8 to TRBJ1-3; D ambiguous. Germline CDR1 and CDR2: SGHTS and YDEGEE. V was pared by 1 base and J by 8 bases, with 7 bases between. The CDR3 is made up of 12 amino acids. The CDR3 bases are TGTGCCAGCAGCTTGTCTCGAGACACCATATATTTT. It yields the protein CASSLSRDTIYF.

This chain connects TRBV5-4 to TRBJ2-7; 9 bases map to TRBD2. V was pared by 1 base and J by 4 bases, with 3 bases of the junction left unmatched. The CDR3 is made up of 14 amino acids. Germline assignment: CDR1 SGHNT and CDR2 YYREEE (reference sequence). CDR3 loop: CASSLSSGRYEQYF. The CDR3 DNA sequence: TGTGCCAGCAGCTTGAGTAGCGGGAGATACGAGCAGTACTTC. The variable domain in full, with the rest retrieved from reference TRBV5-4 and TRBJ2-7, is ETGVTQSPTHLIKTRGQQVTLRCSSQSGHNTVSWYQQALGQGPQFIFQYYREEENGRGNFPPRFSGLQFPNYSSELNVNALELDDSALYLCASSLSSGRYEQYFGPGTRLTVT.

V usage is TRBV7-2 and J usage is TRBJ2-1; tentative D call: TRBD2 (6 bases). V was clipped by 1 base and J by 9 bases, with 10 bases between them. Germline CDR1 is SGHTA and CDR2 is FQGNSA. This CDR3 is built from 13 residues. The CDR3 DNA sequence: TGTGCCAGCAGCTTAGGGCTCGGGGGTGAGCAGTTCTTC. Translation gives CASSLGLGGEQFF.

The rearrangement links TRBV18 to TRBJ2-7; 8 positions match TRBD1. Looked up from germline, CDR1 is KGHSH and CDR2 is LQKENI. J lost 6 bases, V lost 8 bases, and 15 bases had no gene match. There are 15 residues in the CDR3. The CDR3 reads CASQKGTGSPGEQYF. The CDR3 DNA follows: TGTGCCAGCCAAAAAGGGACAGGCAGTCCAGGCGAGCAGTACTTC.

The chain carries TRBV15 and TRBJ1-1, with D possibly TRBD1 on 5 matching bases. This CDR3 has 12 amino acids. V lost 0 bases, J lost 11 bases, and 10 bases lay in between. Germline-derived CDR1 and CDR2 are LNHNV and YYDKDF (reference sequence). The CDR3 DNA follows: TGTGCCACCAGCAGAGACCGGGGGACGGCTTTCTTT. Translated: CATSRDRGTAFF. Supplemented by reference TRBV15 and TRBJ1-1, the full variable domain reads DAMVIQNPRYQVTQFGKPVTLSCSQTLNHNVMYWYQQKSSQAPKLLFHYYDKDFNNEADTPDNFQSRRPNTSFCFLDIRSPGLGDTAMYLCATSRDRGTAFFGQGTRLTVV.

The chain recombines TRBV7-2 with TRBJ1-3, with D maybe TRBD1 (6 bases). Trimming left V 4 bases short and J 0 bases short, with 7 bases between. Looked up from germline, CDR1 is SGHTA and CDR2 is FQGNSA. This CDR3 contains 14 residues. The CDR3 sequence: CASSSDSSGNTIYF. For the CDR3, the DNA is TGTGCCAGCAGCTCGGACAGCTCTGGAAACACCATATATTTT.

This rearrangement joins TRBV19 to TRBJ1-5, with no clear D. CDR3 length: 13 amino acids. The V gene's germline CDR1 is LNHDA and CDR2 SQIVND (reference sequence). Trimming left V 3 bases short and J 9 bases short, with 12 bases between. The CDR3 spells CASSMESPAPQHF. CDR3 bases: TGTGCCAGTAGTATGGAGAGCCCCGCGCCCCAGCATTTT.

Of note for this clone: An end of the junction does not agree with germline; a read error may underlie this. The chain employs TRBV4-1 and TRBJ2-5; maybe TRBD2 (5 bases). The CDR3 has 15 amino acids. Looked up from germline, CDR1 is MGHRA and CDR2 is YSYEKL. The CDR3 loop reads CASSPRAATQGTQYF. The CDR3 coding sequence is TGCGCCAGCAGCCCGAGGGCCGCGACCCAAGGGACCCAGTACTTC.

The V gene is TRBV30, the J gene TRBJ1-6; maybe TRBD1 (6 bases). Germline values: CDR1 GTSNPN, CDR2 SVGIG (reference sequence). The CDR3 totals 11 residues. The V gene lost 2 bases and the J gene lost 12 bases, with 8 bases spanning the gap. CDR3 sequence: CAWSSGEPLHF. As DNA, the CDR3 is TGTGCCTGGAGTTCAGGGGAACCCCTCCACTTT.

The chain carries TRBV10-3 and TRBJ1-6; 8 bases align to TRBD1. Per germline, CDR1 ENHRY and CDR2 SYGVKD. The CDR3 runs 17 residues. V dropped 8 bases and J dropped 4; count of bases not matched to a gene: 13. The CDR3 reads CAIGGGQAEGYNSPLHF. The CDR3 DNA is TGTGCCATCGGGGGGGGACAGGCTGAAGGTTATAATTCACCCCTCCACTTT.

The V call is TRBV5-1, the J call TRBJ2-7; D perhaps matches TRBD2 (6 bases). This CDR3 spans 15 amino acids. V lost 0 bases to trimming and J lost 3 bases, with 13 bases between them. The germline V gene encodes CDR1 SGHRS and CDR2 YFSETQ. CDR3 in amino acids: CASSLGGEPLYEQYF. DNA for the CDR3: TGCGCCAGCAGCTTGGGGGGGGAACCCCTCTACGAGCAGTACTTC.

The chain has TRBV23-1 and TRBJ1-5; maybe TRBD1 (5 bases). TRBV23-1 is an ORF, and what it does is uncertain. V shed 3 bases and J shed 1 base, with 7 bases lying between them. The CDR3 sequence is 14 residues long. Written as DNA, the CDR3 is TGCGCCAGCAGTCAGTACAGGAGCAATCAGCCCCAGCATTTT. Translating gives CASSQYRSNQPQHF.

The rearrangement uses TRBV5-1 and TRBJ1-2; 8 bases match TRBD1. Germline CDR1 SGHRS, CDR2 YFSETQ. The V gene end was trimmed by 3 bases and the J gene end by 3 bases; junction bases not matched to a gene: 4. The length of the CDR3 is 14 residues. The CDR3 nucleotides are TGCGCCAGCAGCTGGACAGGGATGGACTATGGCTACACCTTC. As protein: CASSWTGMDYGYTF. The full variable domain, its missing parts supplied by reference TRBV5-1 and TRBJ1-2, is KAGVTQTPRYLIKTRGQQVTLSCSPISGHRSVSWYQQTPGQGLQFLFEYFSETQRNKGNFPGRFSGRQFSNSRSEMNVSTLELGDSALYLCASSWTGMDYGYTFGSGTRLTVV.

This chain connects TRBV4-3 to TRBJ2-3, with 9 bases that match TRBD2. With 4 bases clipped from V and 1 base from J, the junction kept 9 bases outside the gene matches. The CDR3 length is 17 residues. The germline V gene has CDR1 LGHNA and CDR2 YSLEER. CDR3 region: CASSPRGGGAGTDTQYF. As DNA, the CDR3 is TGCGCCAGCAGCCCTCGCGGCGGGGGGGCCGGCACAGATACGCAGTATTTT.

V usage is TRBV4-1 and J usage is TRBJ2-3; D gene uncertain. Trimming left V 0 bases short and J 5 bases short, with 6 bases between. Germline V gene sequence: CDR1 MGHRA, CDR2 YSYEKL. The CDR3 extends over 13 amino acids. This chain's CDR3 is CASSQEVRDTQYF. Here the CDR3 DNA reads TGCGCCAGCAGCCAAGAGGTCAGAGATACGCAGTATTTT.